The 4 T cell receptor beta chains below come from one sample, sequenced in a study of response to subunit inactivated influenza vaccine (dated by TCRdb to the late 2010s). The receptor library was made with RT-PCR. The sample was run on an Illumina HiSeq 2500. Clones were called with MiXCR by TCRdb after fastp trimmed the public reads at Q25, and only in-frame beta chains were retained. Identical CDR3 proteins give one entry, which carries the most common genes and DNA. Across this sample there are more than 450,000 distinct CDR3 sequences, with 10% to 15% seen only once. The top ten clonotypes cover roughly a tenth of the sample. Sequencing was performed on PBMCs from blood, taken on the day of vaccination. These receptors were collected from a man between 50 and 59 years old who received an inactivated influenza vaccine. Donor details come from another sample of the same person, matched by shared clones.

The rearrangement links TRBV25-1 to TRBJ1-2, with D uncertain. Trimming removed 8 bases at V and 4 bases at J, with 14 bases between. CDR3 length equals 13 residues. Germline V gene sequence: CDR1 MGHDK, CDR2 SYGVNS. CDR3 protein: CASRAGGSYGYTF. The CDR3 DNA follows: TGTGCCAGCCGGGCCGGAGGTAGCTATGGCTACACCTTC.

This clonotype appeared a few times. V and J are TRBV25-1 and TRBJ2-2; no firm D call. This CDR3 spans 14 amino acids. Germline loops: CDR1 MGHDK, CDR2 SYGVNS. Trimming took 3 bases from V and 7 from J, leaving 12 bases between them. In nucleotides, the CDR3 is TGTGCCAGCAGTGATCTCTGGAAGGACGGGGAGCTGTTTTTT. This encodes CASSDLWKDGELFF.

The genes are TRBV12-3 or TRBV12-4 and TRBJ1-1; D perhaps matches TRBD1 (5 bases). The CDR3 is 14 residues long. Trimming removed 3 bases at V and 0 bases at J, with 8 bases between. In nucleotides, the CDR3 is TGTGCCAGCAGTTTGCGACAGATGAACACTGAAGCTTTCTTT. Translating it yields CASSLRQMNTEAFF.

This clonotype was counted only a few times. The genes are TRBV10-3 and TRBJ2-1; 9 bases line up with TRBD1. The CDR3 contains 15 residues. J gave up 3 bases and V 2 bases, and 2 bases lay outside the gene matches. Looked up from germline, CDR1 is ENHRY and CDR2 is SYGVKD. CDR3 in DNA: TGTGCCATCAGTGAGCCGGGACAGGGCTACAATGAGCAGTTCTTC. Protein product: CAISEPGQGYNEQFF.